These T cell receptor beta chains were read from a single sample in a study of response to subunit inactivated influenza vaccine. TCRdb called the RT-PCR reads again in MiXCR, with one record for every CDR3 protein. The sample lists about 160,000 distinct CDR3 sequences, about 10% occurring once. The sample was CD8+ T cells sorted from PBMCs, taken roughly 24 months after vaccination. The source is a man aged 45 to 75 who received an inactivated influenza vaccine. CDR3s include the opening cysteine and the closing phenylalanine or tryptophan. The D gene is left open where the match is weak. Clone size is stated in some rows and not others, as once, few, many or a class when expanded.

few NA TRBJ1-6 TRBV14 TGTGCCAGCAGCCAAGAAAGCTGGAAAAATTCACCCCTCCACTTT CASSQESWKNSPLHF
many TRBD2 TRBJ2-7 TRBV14 TGTGCCAGCAGCCAAATTACTAGCGGAGTCTCCTACGAGCAGTACTTC CASSQITSGVSYEQYF
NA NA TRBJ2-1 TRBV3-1 TGTGCCAGCAGCCAAGAACGAACAGGGAACCCAGGGTCGGAGCAGTTCTTC CASSQERTGNPGSEQFF
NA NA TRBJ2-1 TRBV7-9 TGTGCCAGCAGCTTAGGAGGAAGGGGGCAGTTCTTC CASSLGGRGQFF
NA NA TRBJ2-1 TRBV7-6 TGTGCCAGCAGCTTAGCGCCGAGGATCTCGAGCTCCTACAATGAGCAGTTCTTC CASSLAPRISSSYNEQFF
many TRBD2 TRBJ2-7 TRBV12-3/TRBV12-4 TGTGCCAGCAGTCCCGGGACTAGCGGGGACCCCTACGAGCAGTACTTC CASSPGTSGDPYEQYF
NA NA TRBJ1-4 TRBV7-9 TGTGCCAGCAGCTTAGCAGGGACCGCCTCCAATGAAAAACTGTTTTTT CASSLAGTASNEKLFF
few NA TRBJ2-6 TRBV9 TGTGCCAGCAGCGTTTCAAGTTCTGGGGCCAACGTCCTGACTTTC CASSVSSSGANVLTF
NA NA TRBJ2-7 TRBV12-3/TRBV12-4 TGTGCCAGCAGTATGACCCCCTACGAGCAGTACTTC CASSMTPYEQYF
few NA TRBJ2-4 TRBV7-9 TGTGCCAGCAGAAACAGGGCGGACATTCAGTACTTC CASRNRADIQYF
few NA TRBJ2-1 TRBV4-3 TGCGCCAGCAGCCAAGTTGTAAATGAGCAGTTCTTC CASSQVVNEQFF
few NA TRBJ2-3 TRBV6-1 TGTGCCAGCACCTCAGGGGTACCCACAGATACGCAGTATTTT CASTSGVPTDTQYF
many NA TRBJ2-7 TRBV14 TGTGCCAGCAGCCAAGCAGAGGCCCTCCCGTACGAGCAGTACTTC CASSQAEALPYEQYF
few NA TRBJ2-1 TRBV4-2 TGTGCCAGCAGACTCGGGACTGGGAGCTCCTACAATGAGCAGTTCTTC CASRLGTGSSYNEQFF
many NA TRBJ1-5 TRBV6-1 TGTGCCAGCAGTGACAGGGCTAATCAGCCCCAGCATTTT CASSDRANQPQHF
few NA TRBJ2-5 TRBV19 TGTGCCAGTAGTTATTACGCCAACCAAGAGACCCAGTACTTC CASSYYANQETQYF
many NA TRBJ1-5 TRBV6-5 TGTGCCAGCAGTTACTCGTTCGCAGACAATCAGCCCCAGCATTTT CASSYSFADNQPQHF